The 3 T cell receptor beta chains below were found in one sample sequenced in a study of long-term antiretroviral therapy in people with HIV. The run of the v3.0 immunoSEQ assay was at survey level. Produced via immunoSEQ multiplex PCR; TCRdb's table is partial and in-frame only. The sample carries about 14,000 clones, 75% to 85% recorded once. The sequencing here drew on unsorted PBMCs, taken 0.4 years after starting antiretroviral therapy. These TCRs come from a man aged 25 to 45 with HIV.

The V gene is TRBV27, the J gene TRBJ2-2, with D perhaps matching TRBD2 (5 bases). The V end lost 1 base, the J end lost 2 bases, and 14 bases lay between the germline ends. CDR3 length: 17 amino acids. Germline CDR1 MNHEY, CDR2 SMNVEV (reference sequence). Written as DNA, the CDR3 is TGTGCCAGCAGTTTATTTCCGGGAAGAGTAAACACCGGGGAGCTGTTTTTT. It translates to CASSLFPGRVNTGELFF.

J is TRBJ1-1 and V is TRBV4-3, with a weak D call TRBD1 (6 bases). Trimming stripped 4 bases from V and 3 bases from J, with 12 bases between. The germline gives CDR1 LGHNA, CDR2 YSLEER. This CDR3 contains 14 residues. The CDR3 spells CASSPQPGDTEAFF. CDR3 sequence (DNA): TGCGCCAGCAGCCCTCAGCCAGGGGACACTGAAGCTTTCTTT.

The rearrangement uses TRBV27 and TRBJ2-7, with 11 bases lining up with TRBD2. V was pared by 6 bases and J by 3 bases, with 4 bases of the junction left unmatched. The CDR3 covers 14 residues. Germline-derived CDR1 and CDR2 are MNHEY and SMNVEV (reference sequence). CDR3 bases: TGTGCCAGCAGGGTAGCGGGAGGGGGCTACGAGCAGTACTTC. Protein: CASRVAGGGYEQYF.